A selection of T cell receptor beta chains follows, all from one sample in a study of blood T cell repertoires in COVID-19. Clones were sequenced by immunoSEQ multiplex PCR, and TCRdb holds only the in-frame ones, with some missing. Of roughly 50,000 clones listed, about 89% are singletons. The sequenced sample was peripheral blood. All receptors come from a human donor in a cohort sampled during active COVID-19. CDR3s include the opening cysteine and the closing phenylalanine or tryptophan. The order of the fields is V gene, clone size, CDR3 protein. Expanded clones get a size class; other rows say once, few or many, or leave the size out.

>TRBV6-5|once
CASSYGDRDTEKLFF
>TRBV9|.
CASSARHFTGANVLTF
>TRBV5-1|once
CASSPQSRGYNEQFF
>TRBV4-2|once
CASSQGAGYNSPLHF
>TRBV5-4|.
CASSLVQSTDTQYF
>TRBV7-9|once
CASSLDTNYGYTF
>TRBV11-2|few
CASSLVERLAGRNEQFF
>TRBV9|.
CASREGAQGAYGYTF
>TRBV7-7|.
CASSLGFEGSYEQYF
>TRBV6-5|.
CASSRDGTNLYEQYF
>TRBV4-1|.
CASSQGTGPNEKLFF
>TRBV5-6|.
CASSLGQGAGDTQYF
>TRBV7-8|.
CASSLAPGGNIQYF
>TRBV5-1|.
CASPSGTGADNSNQPQHF
>TRBV6-2/TRBV6-3|few
CASSQGTTTGELFF
>TRBV9|once
CASSVAGTRSYNEQFF
>TRBV30|.
CAWSGIVFGNTIYF
>TRBV7-2|.
CASSSYLRLAGGSYEQYF
>TRBV11-2|.
CASSLFGDFNSPLHF
>TRBV15|.
CAASSDRGKYEQYF
>TRBV7-3|once
CASSPGQGEGYTF
>TRBV27|.
CASSVGLAIYEQFF
>TRBV5-4|.
CASSSTGGKYGYTF
>TRBV6-6|few
CASSYSTGVSSYEQYF
>TRBV6-6|.
CASCGGAGTEAFF
>TRBV4-1|.
CASSQGRGVSTNEKLFF
>TRBV3-1/TRBV3-2|.
CASSQGTAHSNQPQHF
>TRBV6-2/TRBV6-3|.
CASSFMATIAGELFF
>TRBV3-1/TRBV3-2|.
CASSQLALLAGGLHEQFF
>TRBV27|.
CASSLGGGLNQPQHF
>TRBV5-4|.
CASSFRPQGADGIQYF
>TRBV5-1|.
CASKSGARMNGNYGYTF
>TRBV6-6|.
CASRLPTGNYGYTF
>TRBV6-5|.
CARHRAHTEAFF
>TRBV25-1|.
CASSEYAVRQETQYF
>TRBV6-2/TRBV6-3|.
CASSSAREQYF
>TRBV4-3|.
CASSQDLGLATQYF
>TRBV10-3|.
CAISDREPGANVLTF
>TRBV9|.
CASNSGGAGEQFF
>TRBV4-1|.
CASSQGASLRNYGYTF
>TRBV6-5|.
CASSSAPGGAFF
>TRBV5-5|.
CASSRGPDSPEQYF
>TRBV7-2|.
CASSAQGAWNEKLFF
>TRBV18|.
CASSPQGQYTDTQYF
>TRBV19|.
CASSIQGERYGYTF
>TRBV19|once
CASSVTGLGKNIQYF
>TRBV3-1/TRBV3-2|.
CASSPFPGGPYTGELFF
>TRBV5-1|.
CASSIRQGGPTNEKLFF
>TRBV6-1|.
CASSVSGTSGTYEQYF
>TRBV5-8|.
CASIRAPGQRGGYTF